The 14 T cell receptor beta chains reported below all come from one sample, sequenced in a study of beta chain features in type 1 diabetes. Regarding the study as a whole: Shorter TCRB CDR3s, moderately but significantly so, were found in Type 1 diabetes patients in all four CD4+ subsets.

The antigens of these receptors remain unknown. Expressed TCRB transcripts were sequenced, since all the RNA that had been isolated was reverse transcribed. Generated by immunoSEQ multiplex PCR, the TCRdb table keeps only in-frame clones and is missing some. The sample has around 710,000 clones; 9.5% to 15% are singletons. The sequencing sample was made of naive CD4+ T cells from blood. The receptors originated from a man aged 25-40 years with type 1 diabetes.

This clone was seen a few times. The gene calls are TRBV20-1 and TRBJ1-2; D might be TRBD1 (5 bases). This CDR3 spans 11 amino acids. From germline, CDR1 is DFQATT and CDR2 SNEGSKA (reference sequence). The V end was cut by 7 bases, the J end by 7 bases, with 13 bases between. The DNA of the CDR3 is TGCAGTGGAACGCAGGGAAGTGGCTACACCTTC. Translated, it gives CSGTQGSGYTF.

This clone has more than one count but fewer than ten. The chain recombines TRBV7-9 with TRBJ1-6; perhaps TRBD1 as D (5 bases). The V end was cut by 5 bases, the J end by 8 bases, with 19 bases between. The CDR3 covers 16 residues. Germline V gives CDR1 SEHNR, CDR2 FQNEAQ (reference sequence). Here the CDR3 DNA reads TGTGCCAGCAGCCCATCCGTACGGGACCTGCATTCACCCCTCCACTTT. This gives the protein CASSPSVRDLHSPLHF.

This clone was seen more than once but under ten times. The rearrangement uses TRBV5-6 and TRBJ2-7, with 7 bases aligning to TRBD1. The CDR3 is 14 residues long. CDR1 and CDR2 from the germline V gene are SGHDT and YYEEEE. V lost 1 base, J lost 2 bases, and 3 bases stayed unmatched. For the CDR3, the DNA is TGTGCCAGCAGCTTGCCCCAGGGGGCCTACGAGCAGTACTTC. Its protein is CASSLPQGAYEQYF.

The V gene is TRBV6-5, the J gene TRBJ1-5; D uncertain. The germline V gene encodes CDR1 MNHEY and CDR2 SVGAGI. V was pared by 0 bases and J by 5 bases, with 5 bases between. The CDR3 extends over 13 amino acids. The CDR3 sequence: CASSYSKYQPQHF. The CDR3 DNA reads as TGTGCCAGCAGTTACTCGAAGTATCAGCCCCAGCATTTT.

This clone was observed a handful of times. The V and J genes are TRBV2 and TRBJ1-5; D possibly corresponds to TRBD1 (5 bases). V shed 6 bases and J shed 4 bases, with 13 bases lying between them. Germline CDR1 and CDR2: SNHLY and FYNNEI. The CDR3 is 14 amino acids. The CDR3 is CASREQVSNQPQHF. The DNA for the CDR3 is TGTGCCAGCAGGGAACAGGTTTCGAATCAGCCCCAGCATTTT.

A few counts support this clone. This rearrangement joins TRBV4-1 to TRBJ2-1; weak D call: TRBD1 (5 bases). Germline CDR1 is MGHRA and CDR2 is YSYEKL. This CDR3 spans 15 amino acids. The V end was cut by 4 bases, the J end by 5 bases, with 15 bases between. The CDR3, as DNA: TGCGCCAGCAGCCCAGGGTCCCGCAGGGACAATGAGCAGTTCTTC. This codes for CASSPGSRRDNEQFF.

J is TRBJ2-5 and V is TRBV4-2; maybe TRBD1 (6 bases). The CDR3 contains 13 residues. The germline V gene encodes CDR1 LGHNA and CDR2 YNFKEQ. Trimming shortened V by 5 bases and J by 3 bases, and 10 bases separated the two germline ends. As DNA, the CDR3 is TGTGCCAGCAGCGCCCAGGGGAAAGAGACCCAGTACTTC. Protein: CASSAQGKETQYF.

This clone showed up just a few times. This chain joins TRBV7-8 and TRBJ2-7, with a tentative D call TRBD1 (6 bases). Germline assignment: CDR1 SGHVS and CDR2 FQNEAQ. Trimming removed 5 bases from V and 5 bases from J, with 13 bases in between. CDR3 size: 13 residues. This CDR3 reads CASSTHREHEQYF. The CDR3 DNA reads as TGTGCCAGCAGCACTCACAGGGAGCACGAGCAGTACTTC.

CDR3 in DNA: TGTGCCAGTAGGGGTTTCGGGGCGGGCTATGGCTACACCTTC. Translated, it gives CASRGFGAGYGYTF. The chain joins TRBV19 to TRBJ1-2, with D perhaps matching TRBD1 (5 bases). Trimming took 6 bases from V and 4 from J, leaving 15 bases between them. Germline assignment: CDR1 LNHDA and CDR2 SQIVND (reference sequence). The CDR3 length is 14 residues. The whole variable domain, filled in from reference TRBV19 and TRBJ1-2, reads DGGITQSPKYLFRKEGQNVTLSCEQNLNHDAMYWYRQDPGQGLRLIYYSQIVNDFQKGDIAEGYSVSREKKESFPLTVTSAQKNPTAFYLCASRGFGAGYGYTFGSGTRLTVV.

This clone has only a few counts. This chain uses TRBV4-2 with TRBJ2-3; D unclear. The CDR3 extends over 13 amino acids. Trimming shortened V by 0 bases and J by 6 bases, and 7 bases separated the two germline ends. Germline CDR1 is LGHNA and CDR2 is YNFKEQ. CDR3 coding DNA: TGTGCCAGCAGCCAAGATTTTGGGGATACGCAGTATTTT. Its translation is CASSQDFGDTQYF.

The gene calls are TRBV7-3 and TRBJ2-1; 9 bases match TRBD2. CDR3 length: 18 residues. The germline CDR1 and CDR2 sequences are SGHTA and FQGTGA. J gave up 1 base and V 5 bases, and 12 bases lay outside the gene matches. CDR3: CASSPRGSGGLSYNEQFF. In DNA form, the CDR3 reads TGTGCCAGCAGCCCACGGGGTAGCGGGGGTCTATCCTACAATGAGCAGTTCTTC.

V and J are TRBV5-1 and TRBJ1-4; D remains ambiguous. CDR1 is SGHRS, CDR2 YFSETQ, per germline. The CDR3 loop spans 14 amino acids. V was pared by 1 base and J by 6 bases, with 10 bases between. The CDR3 sequence is CASSLRVRDEKLFF. In DNA, the CDR3 is TGCGCCAGCAGCTTGCGAGTACGCGATGAAAAACTGTTTTTT.

The chain couples TRBV6-6 to TRBJ2-7, with a tentative D call TRBD1 (6 bases). CDR3 length: 15 amino acids. The germline CDR1 and CDR2 sequences are MNHNY and SVGAGI (reference sequence). V was shortened by 5 bases and J by 3 bases, with 17 bases between the two germline ends. The CDR3 DNA sequence: TGTGCCAGCAGTCACGGGACAACGTTAAACTACGAGCAGTACTTC. Translation gives CASSHGTTLNYEQYF.

V is TRBV7-2 and J is TRBJ1-5; no clear D gene. The CDR3 covers 15 residues. CDR1 is SGHTA, CDR2 FQGNSA, per germline. The V end was cut by 10 bases, the J end by 0 bases, with 16 bases between. CDR3 bases: TGTGCCACCTCCGTCGGTGACTATAGCAATCAGCCCCAGCATTTT. Its translation is CATSVGDYSNQPQHF.